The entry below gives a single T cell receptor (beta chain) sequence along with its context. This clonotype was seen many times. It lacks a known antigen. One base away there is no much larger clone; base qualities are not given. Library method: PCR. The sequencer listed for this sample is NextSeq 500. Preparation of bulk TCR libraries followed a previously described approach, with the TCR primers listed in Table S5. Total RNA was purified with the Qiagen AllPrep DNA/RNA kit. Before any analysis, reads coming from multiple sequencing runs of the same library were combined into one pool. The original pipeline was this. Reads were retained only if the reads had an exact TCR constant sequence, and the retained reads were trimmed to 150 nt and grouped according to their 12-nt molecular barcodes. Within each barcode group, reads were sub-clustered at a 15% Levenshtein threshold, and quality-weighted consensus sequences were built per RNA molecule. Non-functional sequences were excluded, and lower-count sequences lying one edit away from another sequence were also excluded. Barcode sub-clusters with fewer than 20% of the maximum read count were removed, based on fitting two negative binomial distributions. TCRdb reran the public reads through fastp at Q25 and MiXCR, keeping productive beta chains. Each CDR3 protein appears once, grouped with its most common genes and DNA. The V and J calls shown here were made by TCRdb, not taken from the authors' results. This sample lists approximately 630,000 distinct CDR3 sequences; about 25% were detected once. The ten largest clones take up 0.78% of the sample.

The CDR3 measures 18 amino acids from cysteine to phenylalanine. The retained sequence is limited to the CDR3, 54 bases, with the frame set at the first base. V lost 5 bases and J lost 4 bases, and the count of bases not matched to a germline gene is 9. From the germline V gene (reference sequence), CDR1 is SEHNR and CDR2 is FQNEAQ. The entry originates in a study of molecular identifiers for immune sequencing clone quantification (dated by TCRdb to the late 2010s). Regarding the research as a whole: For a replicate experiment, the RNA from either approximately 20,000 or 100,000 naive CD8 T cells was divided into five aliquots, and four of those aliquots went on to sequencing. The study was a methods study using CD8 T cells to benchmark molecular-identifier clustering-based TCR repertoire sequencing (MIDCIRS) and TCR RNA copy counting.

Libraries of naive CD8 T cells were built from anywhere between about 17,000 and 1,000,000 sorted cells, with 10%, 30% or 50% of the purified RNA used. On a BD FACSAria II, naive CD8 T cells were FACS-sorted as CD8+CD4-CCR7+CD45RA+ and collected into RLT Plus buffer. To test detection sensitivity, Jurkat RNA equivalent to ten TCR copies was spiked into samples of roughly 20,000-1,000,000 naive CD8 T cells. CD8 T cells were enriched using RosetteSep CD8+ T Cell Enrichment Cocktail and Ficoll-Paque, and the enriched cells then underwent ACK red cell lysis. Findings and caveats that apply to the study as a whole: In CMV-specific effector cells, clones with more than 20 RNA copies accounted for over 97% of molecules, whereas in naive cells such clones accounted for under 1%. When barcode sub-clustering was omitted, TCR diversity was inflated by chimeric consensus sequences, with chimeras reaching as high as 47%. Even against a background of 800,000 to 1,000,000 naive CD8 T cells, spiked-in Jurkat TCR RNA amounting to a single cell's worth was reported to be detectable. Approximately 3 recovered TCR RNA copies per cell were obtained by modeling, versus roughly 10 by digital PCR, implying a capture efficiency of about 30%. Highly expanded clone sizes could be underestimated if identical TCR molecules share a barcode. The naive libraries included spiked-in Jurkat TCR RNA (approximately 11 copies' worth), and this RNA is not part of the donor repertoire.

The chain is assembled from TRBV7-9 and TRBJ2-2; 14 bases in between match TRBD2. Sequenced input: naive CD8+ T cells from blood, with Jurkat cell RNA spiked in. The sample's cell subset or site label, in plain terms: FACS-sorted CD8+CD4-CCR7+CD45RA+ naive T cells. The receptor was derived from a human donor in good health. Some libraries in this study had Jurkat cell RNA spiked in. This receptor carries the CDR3 CASSISGLAGGRTGELFF. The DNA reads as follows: TGTGCCAGCAGCATAAGTGGACTAGCGGGGGGACGCACCGGGGAGCTGTTTTTT.